Shown below are 10 T cell receptor beta chains from a single sample sequenced in a study of T-cell reconstitution after alpha-beta-depleted transplantation in children. This sample's TCRbeta library carried unique molecular identifier barcodes. TCRdb processed the PCR reads anew with MiXCR; each CDR3 protein has one entry. In the table there are about 980,000 distinct CDR3 sequences, about 26% of which are singletons. Sequenced material: PBMCs, mostly from graft donor cells, taken 360 days after TCRalphabeta/CD19-depleted stem cell transplant. The receptors were gathered from a boy younger than two who had a stem cell transplant for SCID, so the T cells may come from the graft donor.

The V and J genes are TRBV9 and TRBJ1-1; the D gene is possibly TRBD1 (5 bases). Germline V gene data show CDR1 as SGDLS and CDR2 as YYNGEE. The ends were cut back, 3 bases at V and 3 bases at J, with 9 bases in the middle. The CDR3 loop spans 13 amino acids. The CDR3 DNA reads TGTGCCAGCAGCGCGGGGCCGCACACTGAAGCTTTCTTT. Its protein is CASSAGPHTEAFF.

This clonotype has more than one count but fewer than ten. This chain uses TRBV5-5 with TRBJ2-7; perhaps TRBD2 as D (5 bases). Germline V CDR1 and CDR2: SGHKS, YYEKEE (reference sequence). V lost 2 bases and J lost 2, with 8 bases in between. The CDR3 is made up of 13 amino acids. The CDR3 here is CASSLYGAYEQYF. The DNA for the CDR3 is TGTGCCAGCAGCTTATACGGGGCCTACGAGCAGTACTTC.

The V gene is TRBV2, the J gene TRBJ2-7; TRBD1 aligns across 7 bases. The CDR3 spans 14 residues. V shed 4 bases and J 0 bases; nucleotides not matched to a gene: 3. Germline loops: CDR1 SNHLY, CDR2 FYNNEI. The CDR3 loop reads CASSGDSGSYEQYF. The CDR3 bases are TGTGCCAGCAGTGGGGACAGCGGCTCCTACGAGCAGTACTTC.

The chain combines TRBV4-1 with TRBJ2-3; 11 positions match TRBD2. Per the germline V gene, CDR1 is MGHRA and CDR2 is YSYEKL. V lost 3 bases to trimming and J lost 7 bases; unmatched junction nucleotides: 9. There are 16 residues in the CDR3. DNA of the CDR3: TGCGCCAGCAGCCAGGACGAGACTAGCGGGGCGTATACGCAGTATTTT. Translating it yields CASSQDETSGAYTQYF.

The chain recombines TRBV6-1 with TRBJ1-1, with 7 nucleotides matching TRBD1. The germline CDR1 and CDR2 sequences are MNHNS and SASEGT. The CDR3 is made up of 13 amino acids. The V gene end was trimmed by 6 bases and the J gene end by 7 bases; junction bases not matched to a gene: 8. The CDR3 DNA is TGTGCCAGCAGACGACAGGGAACCAATGAAGCTTTCTTT. Its protein is CASRRQGTNEAFF.

This clonotype has more than one count but fewer than ten. The rearrangement joins TRBV7-8 to TRBJ1-1; D unclear. This CDR3 has 15 amino acids. Germline loops: CDR1 SGHVS, CDR2 FQNEAQ. V was trimmed by 5 bases and J by 0 bases, leaving 13 bases between them. CDR3: CASSLVSGLNTEAFF. CDR3 coding DNA: TGTGCCAGCAGCCTAGTTTCGGGTTTGAACACTGAAGCTTTCTTT.

In this sample, this clonotype turned up a few times. The chain couples TRBV6-1 to TRBJ1-4, with D uncertain. There are 14 residues in the CDR3. Germline values: CDR1 MNHNS, CDR2 SASEGT. The V end was cut by 6 bases, the J end by 6 bases, with 14 bases between. CDR3 DNA: TGTGCCAGCAGCCTCGTTGACAAATATGAAAAACTGTTTTTT. As protein: CASSLVDKYEKLFF.

In the case of this clonotype: With a much larger clone just one base away, this may be a read error. The chain is built from TRBV5-1 and TRBJ2-7; a weak D match, TRBD1 (7 bases). From germline, CDR1 is SGHRS and CDR2 YFSETQ. The V and J ends lost 4 bases and 1 base respectively, with 15 bases between them. The CDR3 sequence is 15 residues long. The chain's CDR3 is CASSRGTEASYEQYF. In nucleotides, the CDR3 is TGCGCCAGCAGCCGCGGGACAGAGGCTTCCTACGAGCAGTACTTC.

CDR3 protein: CASSQFYIAGEADTQYF. CDR3 nucleotides: TGTGCCAGCAGCCAATTTTATATAGCGGGGGAGGCAGATACGCAGTATTTT. The V call is TRBV4-2, the J call TRBJ2-3; 9 bases map to TRBD2. V dropped 2 bases and J dropped 4; count of bases not matched to a gene: 10. Germline CDR1 LGHNA, CDR2 YNFKEQ. CDR3 length: 17 residues.

This clonotype was observed a single time. V usage is TRBV27 and J usage is TRBJ2-5, with D perhaps assigned TRBD1 or TRBD2 (6 bases each). This CDR3 is 13 amino acids long. V lost 3 bases and J 5 bases, leaving 10 bases between the germline ends. Germline CDR1 and CDR2: MNHEY and SMNVEV (reference sequence). The CDR3 nucleotides are TGTGCCAGCAGTTTTGACGGGGGCGAGACCCAGTACTTC. It specifies CASSFDGGETQYF.